The 20 T cell receptor beta chains below were found in one sample sequenced in a study of siplizumab effects on memory and regulatory T cells. Assay used: immunoSEQ multiplex PCR; TCRdb lists only in-frame clones, some missing. This table has 94,000 or so clones, roughly 96% appearing once. Sequences were obtained from naive CD4+ T cells sorted from blood. These receptor sequences come from a human donor in good health.

This clone appeared a single time. The chain links TRBV6-4 to TRBJ2-3, with 7 bases that match TRBD1. The CDR3 contains 14 residues. CDR1 is MRHNA, CDR2 SNTAGT, per germline. Trimming cost V 4 bases and J 1 base; bases outside gene matches: 2. CDR3 sequence (DNA): TGTGCCAGCAGTGCCGGGACAGGCACAGATACGCAGTATTTT. It encodes CASSAGTGTDTQYF.

The chain is built from TRBV11-2 and TRBJ2-3; no firm D call. The CDR3 loop spans 16 amino acids. Per germline, CDR1 SGHAT and CDR2 FQNNGV. Trimming left V 0 bases short and J 0 bases short, with 10 bases between. CDR3 region: CASSLDLGLSTDTQYF. CDR3 sequence (DNA): TGTGCCAGCAGCTTAGATCTGGGATTAAGCACAGATACGCAGTATTTT.

This clone was picked up a small number of times. The V and J genes are TRBV2 and TRBJ1-2; D is undetermined. This CDR3 has 12 residues. The germline V gene has CDR1 SNHLY and CDR2 FYNNEI. Trimming cost V 6 bases and J 6 bases, with 11 bases left between them. CDR3 loop: CASSSMGNGYTF. The CDR3 nucleotides read TGTGCCAGCAGCTCCATGGGTAATGGCTACACCTTC. Together with reference TRBV2 and TRBJ1-2, the CDR3 gives the full variable domain: EPEVTQTPSHQVTQMGQEVILRCVPISNHLYFYWYRQILGQKVEFLVSFYNNEISEKSEIFDDQFSVERPDGSNFTLKIRSTKLEDSAMYFCASSSMGNGYTFGSGTRLTVV.

The chain joins TRBV9 to TRBJ2-7; 16 bases map to TRBD2. From germline, CDR1 is SGDLS and CDR2 YYNGEE. Trimming cost V 2 bases and J 4 bases; bases outside gene matches: 0. The CDR3 loop spans 15 amino acids. CDR3 nucleotides: TGTGCCAGCAGCGTGGGACTAGCGGGGGGGTACGAGCAGTACTTC. Amino acids: CASSVGLAGGYEQYF. The full variable domain, its missing parts supplied by reference TRBV9 and TRBJ2-7, is DSGVTQTPKHLITATGQRVTLRCSPRSGDLSVYWYQQSLDQGLQFLIQYYNGEERAKGNILERFSAQQFPDLHSELNLSSLELGDSALYFCASSVGLAGGYEQYFGPGTRLTVT.

CDR3 nucleotides: TGTGCCAGCAGCCTCCGGGACGGATTTCTCTTATCCTCCGGGGAGCTGTTTTTT. It specifies CASSLRDGFLLSSGELFF. V gene TRBV14 combines with J gene TRBJ2-2; the D call may be TRBD1 or TRBD2 (5 bases each). Trimming left V 4 bases short and J 6 bases short, with 24 bases between. The V gene's germline CDR1 is SGHDN and CDR2 FVKESK. The CDR3 has 18 residues.

The chain employs TRBV7-9 and TRBJ2-7; D call uncertain. The CDR3 runs 13 residues. The germline gives CDR1 SEHNR, CDR2 FQNEAQ (reference sequence). V dropped 5 bases and J dropped 12 bases, with 20 bases sitting between them. Written as DNA, the CDR3 is TGTGCCAGCAGCAGTGGCGTCGGCCTAGTTGGGTACTTC. It is translated as CASSSGVGLVGYF.

The chain joins TRBV15 to TRBJ1-2, with 9 bases lining up with TRBD1. The CDR3 totals 15 residues. The germline V gene has CDR1 LNHNV and CDR2 YYDKDF (reference sequence). After removal of 3 bases from V and 5 bases from J, the junction contained 7 bases not matched to a gene. The CDR3 DNA is TGTGCCACCAGCAGTGGAGGGACAGGGATATATGGCTACACCTTC. Protein: CATSSGGTGIYGYTF.

The chain links TRBV6-6 to TRBJ1-5; D is unclear. The germline V gene has CDR1 MNHNY and CDR2 SVGAGI (reference sequence). The CDR3 is 12 amino acids. The V gene lost 1 base and the J gene lost 7 bases, with 5 bases spanning the gap. The CDR3 region has the DNA TGTGCCAGCAGTTACTACGAACAGCCCCAGCATTTT. Its translation is CASSYYEQPQHF.

The chain links TRBV10-3 to TRBJ1-2, with TRBD1 matching 8 bases. The CDR3 runs to 14 residues. Germline CDR1 is ENHRY and CDR2 is SYGVKD. Trimming at V came to 3 bases and at J to 6 bases, leaving 6 bases not matched to a gene. CDR3 amino acids: CAISDSGQANGYTF. CDR3 bases: TGTGCCATCAGTGACTCGGGACAGGCGAATGGCTACACCTTC.

The V gene is TRBV27, the J gene TRBJ1-6, with D maybe TRBD1 (6 bases). Trimming took 4 bases from V and 8 from J, leaving 15 bases between them. The CDR3 sequence is 15 residues long. Germline lookup yields CDR1 MNHEY and CDR2 SMNVEV (reference sequence). CDR3 loop: CASSSPSKGDSPLHF. For the CDR3, the DNA is TGTGCCAGCAGTTCCCCGTCGAAGGGGGATTCACCCCTCCACTTT.

V gene TRBV7-6 combines with J gene TRBJ2-5, with TRBD2 as a possible D gene (6 bases). The CDR3 is made up of 11 amino acids. Germline CDR1 is SGHVS and CDR2 is FNYEAQ. V was cut by 10 bases and J by 5 bases, with 11 bases left in between. The CDR3 sequence: CATGSGETQYF. The DNA for the CDR3 is TGTGCCACCGGGAGCGGGGAGACCCAGTACTTC.

This chain connects TRBV7-9 to TRBJ2-3, with a weak D call TRBD2 (7 bases). V was pared by 7 bases and J by 2 bases, with 19 bases between. Germline CDR1 SEHNR, CDR2 FQNEAQ (reference sequence). This CDR3 region has 16 residues. The CDR3 nucleotides read TGTGCCAGCACCGTTTGGGGGGGGCCTACCACAGATACGCAGTATTTT. Translation: CASTVWGGPTTDTQYF.

This chain connects TRBV19 to TRBJ2-1, with D tentatively TRBD2 (5 bases). V lost 7 bases and J lost 7, with 14 bases in between. Germline CDR1 and CDR2: LNHDA and SQIVND (reference sequence). This CDR3 has 13 amino acids. The CDR3 region has the DNA TGTGCCAGTACAGCAGACTATCTAAATGAGCAGTTCTTC. It translates to CASTADYLNEQFF.

The chain carries TRBV27 and TRBJ1-2; D is perhaps TRBD1 (6 bases). The V and J ends lost 2 bases and 7 bases respectively, with 14 bases between them. CDR1 and CDR2 (germline): MNHEY, SMNVEV (reference sequence). This CDR3 has 14 residues. The CDR3 DNA reads as TGTGCCAGCAGTTTAGGGGGCGGATTAGGTGGCTACACCTTC. Its protein is CASSLGGGLGGYTF.

This clone was observed once. V and J are TRBV10-3 and TRBJ2-1; tentatively, D is TRBD2 (6 bases). V was shortened by 4 bases and J by 5 bases, with 15 bases between the two germline ends. Germline lookup yields CDR1 ENHRY and CDR2 SYGVKD. The CDR3 has 15 residues. CDR3 residues: CAISGRGSYNNEQFF. DNA for the CDR3: TGTGCCATCAGTGGACGGGGGTCCTATAACAATGAGCAGTTCTTC.

V usage is TRBV6-6 and J usage is TRBJ1-3; 9 positions agree with TRBD1. In germline, CDR1 is MNHNY, CDR2 SVGAGI (reference sequence). Trimming took 9 bases from V and 4 from J; bases not matched to a gene: 10. The CDR3 consists of 15 residues. The CDR3 bases are TGTGCCAGTTTGGACAGGGGAGGAACGGGAAACACCATATATTTT. Translation: CASLDRGGTGNTIYF.

The genes are TRBV30 and TRBJ2-7; 8 nucleotides agree with TRBD1. This CDR3 contains 15 residues. Germline values: CDR1 GTSNPN, CDR2 SVGIG (reference sequence). V was pared by 2 bases and J by 6 bases, with 12 bases of the junction left unmatched. CDR3 bases: TGTGCCTGGAGTCCCAGTGCCAGGGGGCTCTTCGAGCAGTACTTC. Amino acids: CAWSPSARGLFEQYF.

This chain uses TRBV28 with TRBJ1-5; 10 nucleotides match TRBD1. Germline CDR1 and CDR2: MDHEN and SYDVKM. CDR3 length: 15 residues. V was pared by 6 bases and J by 7 bases, with 9 bases of the junction left unmatched. The CDR3 region has the DNA TGTGCCAGCAGGGCCGGGACAGGGGAGGTACAGCCCCAGCATTTT. It encodes CASRAGTGEVQPQHF.

J is TRBJ1-4 and V is TRBV7-9; no firm D call. The CDR3 loop spans 13 amino acids. From germline, CDR1 is SEHNR and CDR2 FQNEAQ (reference sequence). Trimming cost V 1 base and J 7 bases, with 7 bases left between them. The CDR3 DNA follows: TGTGCCAGCAGCTTAGGCCTGGCTGAAAAACTGTTTTTT. It yields the protein CASSLGLAEKLFF.

The J gene is TRBJ2-5, the V gene TRBV5-4; possible D gene TRBD1, 5 bases. The germline gives CDR1 SGHNT, CDR2 YYREEE (reference sequence). CDR3 length: 13 residues. V gave up 4 bases and J gave up 1 base, with 8 bases separating them. The CDR3 bases are TGTGCCAGCAGCCTGACAGTCCAAGAGACCCAGTACTTC. Translation gives CASSLTVQETQYF.